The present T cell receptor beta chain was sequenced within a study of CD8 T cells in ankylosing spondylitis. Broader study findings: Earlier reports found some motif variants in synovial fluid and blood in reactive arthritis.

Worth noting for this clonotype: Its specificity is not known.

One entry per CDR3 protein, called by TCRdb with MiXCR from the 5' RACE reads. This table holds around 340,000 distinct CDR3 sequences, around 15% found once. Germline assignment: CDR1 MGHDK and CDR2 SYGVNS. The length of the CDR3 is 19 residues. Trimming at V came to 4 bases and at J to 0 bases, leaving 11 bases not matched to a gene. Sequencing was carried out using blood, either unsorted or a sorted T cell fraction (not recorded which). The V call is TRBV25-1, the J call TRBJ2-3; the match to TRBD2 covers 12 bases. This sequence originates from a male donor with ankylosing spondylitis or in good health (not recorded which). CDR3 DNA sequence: TGTGCCAGCAGTGGCCCTCCGGGACTAGCGGGTAGTAGCACAGATACGCAGTATTTT. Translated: CASSGPPGLAGSSTDTQYF.